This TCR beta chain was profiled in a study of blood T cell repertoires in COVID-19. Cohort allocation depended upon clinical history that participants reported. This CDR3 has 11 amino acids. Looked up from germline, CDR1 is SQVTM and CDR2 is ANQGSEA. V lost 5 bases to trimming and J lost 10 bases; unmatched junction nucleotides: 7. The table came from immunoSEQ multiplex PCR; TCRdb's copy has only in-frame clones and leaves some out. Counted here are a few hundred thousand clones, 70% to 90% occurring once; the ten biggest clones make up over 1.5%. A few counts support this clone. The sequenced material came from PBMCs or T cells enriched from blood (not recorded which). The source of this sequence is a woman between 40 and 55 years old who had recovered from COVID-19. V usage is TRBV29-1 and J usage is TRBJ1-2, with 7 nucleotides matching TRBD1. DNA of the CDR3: TGCAGCGTTAACAGGGGCCGGGACTACACCTTC. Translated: CSVNRGRDYTF.